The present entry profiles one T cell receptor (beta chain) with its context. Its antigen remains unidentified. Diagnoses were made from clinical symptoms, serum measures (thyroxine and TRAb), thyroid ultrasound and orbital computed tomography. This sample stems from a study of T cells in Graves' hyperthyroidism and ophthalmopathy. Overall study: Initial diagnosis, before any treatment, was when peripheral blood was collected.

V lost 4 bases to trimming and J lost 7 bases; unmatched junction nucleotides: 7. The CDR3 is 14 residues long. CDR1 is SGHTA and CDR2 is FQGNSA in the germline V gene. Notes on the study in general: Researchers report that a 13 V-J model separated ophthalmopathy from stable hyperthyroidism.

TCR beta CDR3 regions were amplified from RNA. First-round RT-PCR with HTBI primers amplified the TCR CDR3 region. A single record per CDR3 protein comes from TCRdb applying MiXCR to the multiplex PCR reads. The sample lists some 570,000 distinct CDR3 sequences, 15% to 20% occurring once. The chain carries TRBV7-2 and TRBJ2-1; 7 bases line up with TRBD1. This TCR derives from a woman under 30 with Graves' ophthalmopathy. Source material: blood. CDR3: CASSSETGSNEQFF. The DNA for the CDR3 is TGTGCCAGCAGCTCAGAGACAGGGTCTAATGAGCAGTTCTTC. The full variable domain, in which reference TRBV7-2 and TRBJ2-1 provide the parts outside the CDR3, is GAGVSQSPSNKVTEKGKDVELRCDPISGHTALYWYRQSLGQGLEFLIYFQGNSAPDKSGLPSDRFSAERTGGSVSTLTIQRTQQEDSAVYLCASSSETGSNEQFFGPGTRLTVL.